This T cell receptor beta chain was observed in a study of shared clonotypes between healthy human individuals. At the level of the study: Donors, aged 18 to 49, were a couple of women and a few men. Findings and caveats of the study: A limitation of the genetic and exposure-history diversity represented arose from few donors.

On this clone itself: Its specificity is not known.

Template for every sorted-subset replicate PCR totaled approximately 0.2 ug DNA, some 30,000 T cell genomes. TCRdb's table, derived via immunoSEQ multiplex PCR, lists solely in-frame clones and lacks some. The sample contains about 1.1 million clones, around 77% of which appear only once. Recent acute infections and vaccinations were absent in the healthy HIV-negative adult donors. Sample: memory CD4+ T cells from PBMCs. The subset is: CD45RA-negative fraction. This clonotype was sampled from a man between 18 and 35 years old in good health. Some clones in this sample may be carry-over from other donors' samples.

CDR3 DNA sequence: TGTGCCAGCAGCTCCAGGACTAGCCCGTTCTCAGGGGAGCTGTTTTTT. Translating it yields CASSSRTSPFSGELFF. The rearrangement uses TRBV7-9 and TRBJ2-2, with TRBD2 matching 8 bases. Germline trimming cut 4 bases from V and 8 bases from J; bases unmatched to any gene: 12. The CDR3 loop spans 16 amino acids. The germline V gene has CDR1 SEHNR and CDR2 FQNEAQ (reference sequence).